The TCR beta chain under discussion was sequenced for a study of response to subunit inactivated influenza vaccine. Study findings and constraints: Authors suggested that a seasonal influenza vaccination recruits few new T cells each time.

TCRdb independently ran MiXCR on the RT-PCR reads; one entry per CDR3 protein. The sample gives hundreds of thousands of distinct CDR3 sequences, 13% of which show up once; around 13% is in the top ten. Turning to this clonotype: Its antigen remains unidentified.

The CDR3 spans 17 residues. V was pared by 3 bases and J by 0 bases, with 7 bases of the junction left unmatched. CDR1 is SNHLY and CDR2 is FYNNEI in the germline V gene. The source material was PBMCs from blood, sampled roughly 48 days after vaccination. The origin of this receptor is a man in his fifties or sixties who received an inactivated influenza vaccine. This chain links TRBV2 with TRBJ2-1; 8 bases match TRBD2. CDR3 sequence reads: CASSDLRGRSSYNEQFF. Here the CDR3 DNA reads TGTGCCAGCAGTGATTTGCGCGGGAGGAGCTCCTACAATGAGCAGTTCTTC. Combining the CDR3 with reference TRBV2 and TRBJ2-1 gives the whole variable domain EPEVTQTPSHQVTQMGQEVILRCVPISNHLYFYWYRQILGQKVEFLVSFYNNEISEKSEIFDDQFSVERPDGSNFTLKIRSTKLEDSAMYFCASSDLRGRSSYNEQFFGPGTRLTVL.